This T cell receptor beta chain derives from a study of blood T cell repertoires in COVID-19 (dated by TCRdb to the early 2020s). Turning to the overall study: Samples covering the acute and convalescent phases of COVID-19 were provided by collaborators in the United States, Italy and Spain. The repertoires were released in a freely available public database intended as a resource for research on the immune response to SARS-CoV-2. Where available, HLA class I and class II types were obtained from metadata supplied by the sample provider rather than from assay-based typing. The sample metadata nearly always contained a de-identified subject ID, COVID-19 status, age in years and sex. Samples were obtained from the ongoing ImmuneRACE study (first 160 participants) and from about 1,300 subjects provided by 6 global collaborators. The prospective study material was composed of cDNA or gDNA derived from T cells, B-cell-depleted T cells, or PBMCs. The dataset comprised deeply sampled blood TCRbeta repertoires from subjects exposed to, actively infected with, or recovered from COVID-19. General findings and caveats noted by the study authors: How much clinical and demographic metadata was included differed by source and by participant, and the metadata was provided uncurated.

Another Seattle source contributed samples from volunteer blood donors who had recovered from COVID-19. Whole blood was collected in K2EDTA tubes by collaborating institutions according to the institutions' own protocols. Collaborator samples were shipped for TCRbeta analysis as frozen whole blood, isolated PBMCs, or DNA extracted from either sample type. For this clone: Its antigen is unknown. Base qualities are missing; no much larger clone stands one base away.

The immunoSEQ Assay, a bias-controlled multiplex PCR, was used to amplify TCRbeta CDR3 regions from genomic DNA. For the original study's pipeline: Nucleated cell counts per sample were estimated from amplification of reference gene primers within the assay. To quantify the absolute abundance of each unique TCRbeta CDR3 rearrangement, sequence reads were collapsed and filtered. For each sample, productive Simpson clonality was calculated as the square root of Simpson's diversity index over productive rearrangements. What TCRdb holds here is the immuneACCESS table cut down to in-frame rearrangements. Part of the clones is not present; checked against another copy, under half of the missing clones reflect an unresolved V gene, and the others are unexplained. V, J and clone size were drawn from that table, and D and trimming were deduced from the DNA. In this sample the table shows 200,000 to 250,000 clones, more than 75% of which occur a single time. The leading ten clones occupy 3% of the sample.

CDR1 and CDR2 (LGHNA, YNFKEQ) derive from the germline V gene. From cysteine to phenylalanine, the CDR3 is 21 amino acids long. Only the CDR3 region is kept as DNA, spanning 63 bases read in frame from base 1. The V end gives up 2 bases and the J end 4 bases, leaving 21 bases in the junction not matched to a gene. The receptor was isolated from a woman younger than 45 who had recovered from COVID-19. Material for sequencing was peripheral blood. Rearrangement joined TRBV4-2 to TRBJ2-1, with TRBD1 matching 9 junction bases. The bases read TGTGCCAGCAGCCAACCGTCCTCCGGGACAGGGTTAAGGGAGGGATACAATGAGCAGTTCTTC. It codes for CASSQPSSGTGLREGYNEQFF.